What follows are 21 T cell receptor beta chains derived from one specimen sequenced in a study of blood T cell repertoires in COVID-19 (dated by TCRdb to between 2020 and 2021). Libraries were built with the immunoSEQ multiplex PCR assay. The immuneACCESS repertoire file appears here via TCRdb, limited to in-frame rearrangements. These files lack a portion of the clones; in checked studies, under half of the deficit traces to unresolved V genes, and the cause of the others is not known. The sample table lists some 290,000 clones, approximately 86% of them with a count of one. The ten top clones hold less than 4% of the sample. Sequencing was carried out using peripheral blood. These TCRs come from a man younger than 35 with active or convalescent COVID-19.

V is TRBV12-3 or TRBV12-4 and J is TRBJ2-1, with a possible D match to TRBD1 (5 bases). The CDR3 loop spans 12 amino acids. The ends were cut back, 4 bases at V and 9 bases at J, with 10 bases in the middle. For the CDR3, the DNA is TGTGCCAGCAGTTCGGGCAGGGTTGAGCAGTTCTTC. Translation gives CASSSGRVEQFF.

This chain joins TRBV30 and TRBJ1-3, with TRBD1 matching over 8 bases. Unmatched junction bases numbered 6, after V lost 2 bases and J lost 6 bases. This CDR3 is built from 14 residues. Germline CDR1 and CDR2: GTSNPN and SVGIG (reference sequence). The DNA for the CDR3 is TGTGCCTGGAGTCGAGGGACAGGTTTAAACACCATATATTTT. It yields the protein CAWSRGTGLNTIYF.

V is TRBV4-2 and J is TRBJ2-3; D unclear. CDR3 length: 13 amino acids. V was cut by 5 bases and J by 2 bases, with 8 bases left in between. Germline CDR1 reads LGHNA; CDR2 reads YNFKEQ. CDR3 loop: CASSRLDTDTQYF. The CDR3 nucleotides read TGTGCCAGCAGCAGACTTGACACAGATACGCAGTATTTT.

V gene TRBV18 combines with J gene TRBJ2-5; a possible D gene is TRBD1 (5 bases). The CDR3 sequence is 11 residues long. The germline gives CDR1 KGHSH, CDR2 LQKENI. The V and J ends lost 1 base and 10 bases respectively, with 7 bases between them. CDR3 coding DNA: TGTGCCAGCTCACCACTCAGGGACCAGTACTTC. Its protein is CASSPLRDQYF.

CDR3 nucleotides: TGTGCCAGCAGCCAAGACAGGGACTATGGCTACACCTTC. It specifies CASSQDRDYGYTF. The chain joins TRBV7-9 to TRBJ1-2; the match to TRBD1 covers 7 bases. V trimming: 5 bases; J trimming: 3 bases; junction bases outside the gene matches: 3. The CDR3 totals 13 residues. Per germline, CDR1 SEHNR and CDR2 FQNEAQ (reference sequence).

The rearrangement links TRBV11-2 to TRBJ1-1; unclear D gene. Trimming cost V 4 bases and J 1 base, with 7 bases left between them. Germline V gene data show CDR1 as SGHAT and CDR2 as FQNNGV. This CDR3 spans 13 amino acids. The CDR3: CASSWAANTEAFF. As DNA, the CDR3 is TGTGCCAGCAGCTGGGCAGCGAACACTGAAGCTTTCTTT.

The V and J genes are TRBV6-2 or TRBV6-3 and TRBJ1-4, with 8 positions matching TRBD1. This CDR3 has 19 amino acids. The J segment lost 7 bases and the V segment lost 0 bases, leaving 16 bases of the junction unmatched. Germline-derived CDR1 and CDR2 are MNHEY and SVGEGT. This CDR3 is CASSYSTGGTGARSEKLFF. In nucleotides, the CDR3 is TGTGCCAGCAGTTACTCGACGGGCGGGACAGGAGCAAGGAGTGAAAAACTGTTTTTT.

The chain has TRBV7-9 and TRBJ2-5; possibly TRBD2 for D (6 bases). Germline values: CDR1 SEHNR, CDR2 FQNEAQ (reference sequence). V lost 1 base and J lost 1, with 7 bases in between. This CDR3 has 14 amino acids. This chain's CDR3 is CASSLGGVQETQYF. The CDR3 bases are TGTGCCAGCAGCTTAGGGGGGGTCCAAGAGACCCAGTACTTC.

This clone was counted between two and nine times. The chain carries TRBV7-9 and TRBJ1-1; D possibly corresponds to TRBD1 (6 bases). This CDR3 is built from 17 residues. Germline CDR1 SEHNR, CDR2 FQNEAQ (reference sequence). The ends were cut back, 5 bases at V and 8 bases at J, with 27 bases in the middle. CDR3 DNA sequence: TGTGCCAGCAGCCTCTCTCTCCGACAGGCGTCGTTGATGGAAGCTTTCTTT. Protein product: CASSLSLRQASLMEAFF.

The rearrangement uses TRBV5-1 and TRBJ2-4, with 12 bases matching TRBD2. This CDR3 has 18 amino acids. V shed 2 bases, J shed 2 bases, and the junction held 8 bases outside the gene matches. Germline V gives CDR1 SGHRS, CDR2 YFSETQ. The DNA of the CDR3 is TGCGCCAGCAGCTTAATGCGGCTAGCGGGAGGGACCAAAAACATTCAGTACTTC. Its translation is CASSLMRLAGGTKNIQYF.

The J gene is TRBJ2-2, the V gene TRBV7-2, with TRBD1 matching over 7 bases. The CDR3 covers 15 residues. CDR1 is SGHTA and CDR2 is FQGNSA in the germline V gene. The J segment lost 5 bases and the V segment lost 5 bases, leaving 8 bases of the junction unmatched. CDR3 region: CASSKSGTETGELFF. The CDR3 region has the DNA TGTGCCAGCAGCAAATCCGGGACAGAGACCGGGGAGCTGTTTTTT.

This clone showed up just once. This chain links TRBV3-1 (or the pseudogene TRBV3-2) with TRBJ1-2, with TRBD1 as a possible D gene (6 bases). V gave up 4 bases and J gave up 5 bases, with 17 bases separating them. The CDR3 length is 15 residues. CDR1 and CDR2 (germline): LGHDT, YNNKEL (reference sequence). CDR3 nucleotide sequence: TGTGCCAGCAGCCCCTCCGGTGGACAGCTATATGGCTACACCTTC. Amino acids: CASSPSGGQLYGYTF.

Here the CDR3 DNA reads TGTGCCAGTACAGGTTTCGAGCAGTACTTC. Encoded protein: CASTGFEQYF. The rearrangement links TRBV2 to TRBJ2-7; weak D call: TRBD1 (5 bases). The germline V gene has CDR1 SNHLY and CDR2 FYNNEI. The CDR3 covers 10 residues. The germline V and J ends were trimmed by 9 bases and 6 bases, with 9 bases remaining between them.

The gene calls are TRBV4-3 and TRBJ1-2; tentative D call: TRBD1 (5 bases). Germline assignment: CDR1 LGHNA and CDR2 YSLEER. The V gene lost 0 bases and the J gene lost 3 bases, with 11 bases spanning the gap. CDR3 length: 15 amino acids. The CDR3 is CASSQEFRDYYGYTF. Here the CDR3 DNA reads TGCGCCAGCAGCCAAGAGTTCAGGGATTACTATGGCTACACCTTC.

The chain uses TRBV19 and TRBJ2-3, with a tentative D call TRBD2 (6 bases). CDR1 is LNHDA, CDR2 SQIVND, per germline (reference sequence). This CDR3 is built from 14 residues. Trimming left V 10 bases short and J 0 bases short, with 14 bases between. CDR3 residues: CATRDLQSTDTQYF. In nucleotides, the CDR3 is TGTGCCACTCGGGACTTACAAAGCACAGATACGCAGTATTTT.

CDR3 sequence: CATSRDSQGYAFF. In DNA, the CDR3 is TGTGCCACCAGCAGAGATTCCCAGGGCTACGCTTTCTTT. The rearrangement links TRBV15 to TRBJ1-1; TRBD1 is a possible D gene (5 bases). Trimming removed 0 bases at V and 11 bases at J, with 13 bases between. The germline V gene encodes CDR1 LNHNV and CDR2 YYDKDF (reference sequence). The CDR3 extends over 13 amino acids.

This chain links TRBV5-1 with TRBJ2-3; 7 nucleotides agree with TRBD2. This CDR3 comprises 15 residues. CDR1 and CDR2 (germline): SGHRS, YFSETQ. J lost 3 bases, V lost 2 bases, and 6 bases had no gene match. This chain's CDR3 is CASSFGLVGTDTQYF. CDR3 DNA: TGCGCCAGCAGCTTCGGACTAGTAGGAACAGATACGCAGTATTTT.

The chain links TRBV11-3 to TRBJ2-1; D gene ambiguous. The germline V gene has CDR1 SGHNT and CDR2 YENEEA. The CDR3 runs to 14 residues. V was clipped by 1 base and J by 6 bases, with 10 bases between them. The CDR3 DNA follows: TGTGCCAGCAGCTTAGGGTTTGAGAGCAATGAGCAGTTCTTC. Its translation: CASSLGFESNEQFF.

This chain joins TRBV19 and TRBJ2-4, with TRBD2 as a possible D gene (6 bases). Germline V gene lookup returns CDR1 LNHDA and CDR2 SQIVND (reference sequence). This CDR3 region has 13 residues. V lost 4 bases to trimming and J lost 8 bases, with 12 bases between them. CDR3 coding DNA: TGTGCCAGTAGTAACAACCCGGGAGACATTCAGTACTTC. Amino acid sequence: CASSNNPGDIQYF. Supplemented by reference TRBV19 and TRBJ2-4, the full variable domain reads DGGITQSPKYLFRKEGQNVTLSCEQNLNHDAMYWYRQDPGQGLRLIYYSQIVNDFQKGDIAEGYSVSREKKESFPLTVTSAQKNPTAFYLCASSNNPGDIQYFGAGTRLSVL.

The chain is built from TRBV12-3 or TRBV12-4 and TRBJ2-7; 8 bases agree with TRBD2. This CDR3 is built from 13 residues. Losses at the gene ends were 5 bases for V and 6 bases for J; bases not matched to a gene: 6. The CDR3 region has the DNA TGTGCCAGCAGTCTTCGGGGGGGAAGCGAGCAGTACTTC. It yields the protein CASSLRGGSEQYF.

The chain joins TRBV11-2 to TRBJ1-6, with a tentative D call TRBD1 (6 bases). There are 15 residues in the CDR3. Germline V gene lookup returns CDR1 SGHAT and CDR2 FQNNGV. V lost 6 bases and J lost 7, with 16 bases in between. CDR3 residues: CASSSPDRRNSPLHF. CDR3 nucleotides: TGTGCCAGCAGTTCCCCAGACAGGCGAAATTCACCCCTCCACTTT.